These 21 T cell receptor beta chains share one sample of origin, sequenced in a study of blood T cells in healthy people across ages. A second about 7 to 11 cycle PCR used barcoded and J-beta primers. TCRdb redid the calling of the 5' RACE reads with MiXCR, one entry per CDR3 protein. This table holds around 1,800,000 distinct CDR3 sequences, 39% found once. Sequencing was performed on blood. The receptor source for this set is a human donor in good health.

The V gene is TRBV7-2, the J gene TRBJ2-4; 13 bases agree with TRBD2. Per the germline V gene, CDR1 is SGHTA and CDR2 is FQGNSA. The trim removed 5 bases at V and 0 bases at J, leaving 10 bases unmatched. The CDR3 runs to 19 residues. In DNA, the CDR3 is TGTGCCAGCAGCCCGAAACTAGCGGGGGGGACTATAGCCAAAAACATTCAGTACTTC. Protein sequence: CASSPKLAGGTIAKNIQYF.

This clonotype was seen only a few times. This rearrangement joins TRBV4-3 to TRBJ1-2; tentative D call: TRBD1 (5 bases). Between the trimmed V and J ends, which lost 0 bases and 1 base, there was a span of 15 bases. This CDR3 has 17 amino acids. Germline-derived CDR1 and CDR2 are LGHNA and YSLEER. CDR3 region: CASSQDLGGPFNYGYTF. The CDR3 coding sequence is TGCGCCAGCAGCCAAGATCTTGGGGGACCTTTTAACTATGGCTACACCTTC.

About this clonotype: A read error may explain this, as a much larger clone is one base away. The chain couples TRBV4-3 to TRBJ2-7, with 7 bases matching TRBD1. There are 20 residues in the CDR3. J was trimmed by 3 bases and V by 5 bases; bases with no gene match: 25. The germline V gene has CDR1 LGHNA and CDR2 YSLEER. The CDR3 reads CASSSRPDRVAPQAGYEQYF. CDR3 bases: TGCGCCAGCAGCTCACGGCCCGACAGGGTAGCTCCTCAGGCAGGCTACGAGCAGTACTTC.

The chain joins TRBV3-1 to TRBJ2-1; possible D gene TRBD2, 5 bases. The CDR3 is 13 residues long. The V end was cut by 1 base, the J end by 9 bases, with 10 bases between. The germline CDR1 and CDR2 sequences are LGHDT and YNNKEL (reference sequence). CDR3 sequence (DNA): TGTGCCAGCAGCCAAGTGGGAGCAGGTGAGCAGTTCTTC. Translating gives CASSQVGAGEQFF.

The gene calls are TRBV3-1 and TRBJ1-1; D unclear. The germline gives CDR1 LGHDT, CDR2 YNNKEL (reference sequence). The germline V and J ends were trimmed by 2 bases and 8 bases, with 12 bases remaining between them. The CDR3 has 13 amino acids. The CDR3 here is CASSQFDGLEAFF. Written as DNA, the CDR3 is TGTGCCAGCAGCCAATTTGATGGCCTAGAAGCTTTCTTT.

This chain links TRBV7-2 with TRBJ1-1; TRBD1 matches 7 bases. Trimming took 5 bases from V and 7 from J; bases not matched to a gene: 10. Germline CDR1 is SGHTA and CDR2 is FQGNSA. This CDR3 region has 14 residues. The CDR3 DNA reads as TGTGCCAGCAGCCCTCGACAGGGAATAATTGAAGCTTTCTTT. Protein product: CASSPRQGIIEAFF.

The V call is TRBV24-1, the J call TRBJ2-5, with D tentatively TRBD2 (5 bases). V shed 1 base and J shed 4 bases, with 9 bases lying between them. This CDR3 region has 14 residues. CDR1 KGHDR and CDR2 SFDVKD come from the germline V gene. The CDR3 is CATSDFGSVETQYF. The CDR3 DNA reads as TGTGCCACCAGTGATTTCGGTAGCGTAGAGACCCAGTACTTC.

There are a few counts of this clonotype. The rearrangement links TRBV5-6 to TRBJ1-1; 12 bases match TRBD1. V lost 0 bases, J lost 4 bases, and 7 bases stayed unmatched. Germline V gene sequence: CDR1 SGHDT, CDR2 YYEEEE. The CDR3 covers 17 residues. CDR3 loop: CASSLVRDRGLGTEAFF. CDR3 coding DNA: TGTGCCAGCAGCTTGGTTCGGGACAGGGGGCTGGGCACTGAAGCTTTCTTT.

With respect to this clonotype: This clone may be a read error of a much larger clone one base away. The chain carries TRBV7-9 and TRBJ2-3; TRBD2 is a possible D gene (7 bases). V was cut by 7 bases and J by 4 bases, with 9 bases left in between. This CDR3 region has 12 residues. Germline lookup yields CDR1 SEHNR and CDR2 FQNEAQ (reference sequence). CDR3 in amino acids: CASTGGADTQYF. The CDR3 nucleotides are TGTGCCAGCACGGGGGGCGCAGATACGCAGTATTTT.

This clonotype was observed a handful of times. The chain carries TRBV6-5 and TRBJ2-4, with a possible D match to TRBD1 (6 bases). Per the germline V gene, CDR1 is MNHEY and CDR2 is SVGAGI. The CDR3 covers 14 residues. With 5 bases removed from V and 13 bases from J, the gap between germline ends came to 21 bases. Here the CDR3 reads CASSDETGGTEQYF. DNA of the CDR3: TGTGCCAGCAGTGACGAGACAGGAGGTACGGAGCAGTACTTC.

This clonotype was detected once. The V gene is TRBV15, the J gene TRBJ2-5, with 7 bases that match TRBD2. The J call could be wrong; TRBJ2-7 is a better fit for the DNA end. CDR1 is LNHNV, CDR2 YYDKDF, per germline (reference sequence). CDR3 length equals 14 residues. This CDR3 is CATSRAGGWDEQYF. The CDR3 DNA sequence: TGTGCCACCAGCAGAGCCGGGGGGTGGGACGAGCAGTACTTC.

Worth noting for this clonotype: Compared with germline, one end of the junction differs, possibly owing to a read error. V usage is TRBV5-1 and J usage is TRBJ2-3; the D gene is possibly TRBD1 (5 bases). The CDR3 loop spans 14 amino acids. Germline CDR1 reads SGHRS; CDR2 reads YFSETQ. CDR3 amino acids: CASSLDWGTGTQYF. CDR3 nucleotide sequence: TGCGCCAGCAGCTTGGACTGGGGTACAGGTACGCAGTATTTT.

The gene calls are TRBV4-3 and TRBJ1-5, with no clear D. Trimming stripped 0 bases from V and 8 bases from J, with 14 bases between. This CDR3 has 15 residues. CDR1 and CDR2 (germline): LGHNA, YSLEER. CDR3 residues: CASSQEWSGFKPQHF. Here the CDR3 DNA reads TGCGCCAGCAGCCAAGAGTGGAGTGGATTTAAGCCCCAGCATTTT.

This chain uses TRBV4-1 with TRBJ1-1; D call uncertain. Trimming left V 0 bases short and J 3 bases short, with 11 bases between. This CDR3 comprises 15 residues. Germline V CDR1 and CDR2: MGHRA, YSYEKL. CDR3 in DNA: TGCGCCAGCAGCCAAGATCCCAGCCTCTACACTGAAGCTTTCTTT. Protein product: CASSQDPSLYTEAFF.

As concerns this clonotype: A much more abundant neighbour one base away suggests this may be a read error. The chain carries TRBV6-6 and TRBJ1-2; D call uncertain. This CDR3 has 13 residues. Germline CDR1 reads MNHNY; CDR2 reads SVGAGI (reference sequence). The CDR3 loop reads CASSYSTVDGCTF. CDR3 nucleotide sequence: TGTGCCAGCAGTTACTCTACAGTTGACGGCTGCACCTTC.

CDR3 in amino acids: CASSLAVAVPATQYF. CDR3 nucleotide sequence: TGTGCCAGCAGCTTAGCGGTAGCTGTGCCTGCGACCCAGTACTTC. The chain carries TRBV11-1 and TRBJ2-5; no clear D. The CDR3 has 15 amino acids. From germline, CDR1 is SGHAT and CDR2 FQDESV (reference sequence). V lost 0 bases and J lost 7, with 15 bases in between.

The chain joins TRBV7-2 to TRBJ2-3; D ambiguous. V lost 5 bases and J 3 bases, leaving 18 bases between the germline ends. This CDR3 has 16 amino acids. Germline CDR1 reads SGHTA; CDR2 reads FQGNSA. The CDR3 DNA sequence: TGTGCCAGCAGCCAATTCAGTGACTCTAGTACAGATACGCAGTATTTT. Its translation: CASSQFSDSSTDTQYF. The full variable domain, with the rest looked up from reference TRBV7-2 and TRBJ2-3, is GAGVSQSPSNKVTEKGKDVELRCDPISGHTALYWYRQSLGQGLEFLIYFQGNSAPDKSGLPSDRFSAERTGGSVSTLTIQRTQQEDSAVYLCASSQFSDSSTDTQYFGPGTRLTVL.

This clonotype came up a few times. V gene TRBV20-1 combines with J gene TRBJ2-6; TRBD1 aligns across 9 bases. Looked up from germline, CDR1 is DFQATT and CDR2 is SNEGSKA (reference sequence). The V gene end was trimmed by 2 bases and the J gene end by 0 bases; junction bases not matched to a gene: 8. CDR3 length equals 18 residues. CDR3 loop: CSARTGTGPSSGANVLTF. The CDR3 coding sequence is TGCAGTGCTAGAACCGGGACAGGGCCGTCCTCTGGGGCCAACGTCCTGACTTTC.

The chain is built from TRBV4-3 and TRBJ2-1; TRBD2 matches 12 bases. This CDR3 contains 18 residues. The germline gives CDR1 LGHNA, CDR2 YSLEER. The junction had 11 bases not matched to a gene; V was cut back by 0 bases and J by 8 bases. The CDR3 region is CASSQEPTGLAGTYEQFF. The CDR3 DNA reads TGCGCCAGCAGCCAAGAACCTACGGGACTAGCGGGTACCTATGAGCAGTTCTTC.

This clonotype was detected only a few times. The chain uses TRBV20-1 and TRBJ2-3; no definite D call. CDR1 and CDR2 (germline): DFQATT, SNEGSKA (reference sequence). The CDR3 covers 12 residues. V dropped 7 bases and J dropped 7 bases, with 15 bases sitting between them. This chain's CDR3 is CSVKATHNTQYF. CDR3 DNA: TGCAGTGTTAAGGCTACACACAATACGCAGTATTTT.

The rearrangement uses TRBV5-5 and TRBJ2-5, with D perhaps matching TRBD1 or TRBD2 (5 bases each). The germline CDR1 and CDR2 sequences are SGHKS and YYEKEE (reference sequence). The CDR3 is 16 residues long. V was trimmed by 5 bases and J by 5 bases, leaving 22 bases between them. CDR3 sequence reads: CASSSRRPGTGETQYF. CDR3 sequence (DNA): TGTGCCAGCAGTTCGCGGAGGCCAGGGACGGGGGAGACCCAGTACTTC.